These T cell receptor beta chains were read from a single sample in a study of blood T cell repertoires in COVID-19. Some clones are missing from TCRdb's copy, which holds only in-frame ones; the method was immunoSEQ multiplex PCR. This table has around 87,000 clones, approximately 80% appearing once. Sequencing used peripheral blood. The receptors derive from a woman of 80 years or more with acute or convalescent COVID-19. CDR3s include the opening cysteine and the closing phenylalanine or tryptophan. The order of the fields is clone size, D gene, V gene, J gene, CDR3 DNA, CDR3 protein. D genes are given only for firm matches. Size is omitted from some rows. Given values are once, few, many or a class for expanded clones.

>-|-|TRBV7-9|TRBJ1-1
TGTGCCAGCAGCCCATACCAGATGAACACTGAAGCTTTCTTT
CASSPYQMNTEAFF
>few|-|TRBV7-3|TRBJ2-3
TGTGCCAGCAGCTTAGCGACGTATAGGACTGGGGTCGATACGCAGTATTTT
CASSLATYRTGVDTQYF
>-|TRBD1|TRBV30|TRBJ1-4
TGTGCCTGGAGTGCCAGGGGGAGTGAAAAACTGTTTTTT
CAWSARGSEKLFF
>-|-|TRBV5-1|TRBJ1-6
TGCGCCAGCAGCCTTTCAGCAGGGAATAGTTCACCCCTCCACTTT
CASSLSAGNSSPLHF
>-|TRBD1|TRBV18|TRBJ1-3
TGTGCCAGCTCATACCCGACAGGGAGGTCTGGAAACACCATATATTTT
CASSYPTGRSGNTIYF
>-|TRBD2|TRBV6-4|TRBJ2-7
TGTGCCAGCAGTGGCCCTCGGGGGGAGAGTTGGGGTCTTGTCGAGCAGTACTTC
CASSGPRGESWGLVEQYF
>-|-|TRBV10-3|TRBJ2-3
TGTGCCATGGGAGGGAAAAAACAGGGGGACTTCAACCAGCAGTATTTT
CAMGGKKQGDFNQQYF
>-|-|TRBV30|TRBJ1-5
TGTGCCGCGAACTGGGGGCAGTGGGGCAATCAGCCCCAGCATTTT
CAANWGQWGNQPQHF
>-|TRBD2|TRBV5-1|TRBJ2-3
TGCGCCAGCAGCACCGCGGCTAGCGGGAACTCGCAGTATTTT
CASSTAASGNSQYF
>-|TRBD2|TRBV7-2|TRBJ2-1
TGTGCCAGCAGCTTTTGGCGGGAGGGCAATGAGCAGTTCTTC
CASSFWREGNEQFF